This T cell receptor (beta chain) was sequenced during a study of cytomegalovirus exposure and HLA in healthy donors. Findings of the study overall: Clonal expansion was found to be greater in HLA-associated TCR beta chains than in equally common others in a later analysis. One variant, a missense change in DCLRE1C, was linked in a later analysis to TCR beta V- and J-gene trimming.

Primers: 60 Vbeta forward and 13 Jbeta reverse. Sequenced by immunoSEQ multiplex PCR; TCRdb stores in-frame clones only, minus some. The data hold approximately 200,000 clones, with over 75% observed a single time. The CDR3 covers 15 residues. Trimming cost V 4 bases and J 5 bases, with 17 bases left between them. Germline assignment: CDR1 SGHAT and CDR2 FQNNGV. Concerning this clone: Its antigen is not known.

Sequencing was carried out using PBMCs. The sequence derives from a boy between 2 and 10 years old in good health and CMV-seronegative. This chain connects TRBV11-2 to TRBJ2-5, with D tentatively TRBD2 (6 bases). In DNA, the CDR3 is TGTGCCAGCAGCTCTACGGGGGTCCTGAGGGAGACCCAGTACTTC. This sequence encodes CASSSTGVLRETQYF.